A single T cell receptor beta chain is shown here with its context. Its specificity is unknown. These data come from a study of blood T cells in healthy people across ages. The CDR3 extends over 15 amino acids. CDR1 and CDR2 (germline): SGHAT, FQNNGV. With V trimmed by 1 base and J by 10 bases, 12 bases remained unmatched. Then a second PCR, running roughly 7 to 12 cycles, was carried out with a sample-barcoded 5' primer and a J-beta primer mix. Each CDR3 protein is one row after TCRdb ran MiXCR on the 5' RACE reads. Here the sample spans approximately 810,000 distinct CDR3 sequences, 36% being singletons. Study conclusions and caveats: The unknown donor CMV status may have confounded expanded clonotype changes. Older age went with lower TCR beta diversity per million T cells, in a roughly linear way.

V is TRBV11-2 and J is TRBJ2-7, with 8 positions matching TRBD2. The source of this sequence is a man between 18 and 35 years old in good health. The sample consisted of blood. The CDR3 region is CASSLGGIGREAQYF. CDR3 sequence (DNA): TGTGCCAGCAGCTTAGGAGGGATCGGGCGGGAGGCCCAGTACTTC.